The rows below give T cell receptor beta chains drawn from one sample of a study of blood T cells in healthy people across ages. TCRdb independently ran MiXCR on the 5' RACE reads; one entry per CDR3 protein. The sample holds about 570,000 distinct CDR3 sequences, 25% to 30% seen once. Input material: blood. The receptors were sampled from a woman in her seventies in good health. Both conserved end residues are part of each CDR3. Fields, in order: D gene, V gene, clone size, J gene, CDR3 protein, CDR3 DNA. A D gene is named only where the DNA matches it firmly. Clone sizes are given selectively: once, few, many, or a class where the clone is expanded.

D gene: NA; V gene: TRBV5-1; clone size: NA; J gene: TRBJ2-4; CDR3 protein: CASRRSGGVLAKNIQYF; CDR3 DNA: TGCGCCAGCAGGCGATCCGGAGGGGTCCTAGCCAAAAACATTCAGTACTTC
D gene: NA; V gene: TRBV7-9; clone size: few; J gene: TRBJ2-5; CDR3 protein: CASSWNERETQYF; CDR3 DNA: TGTGCCAGCAGCTGGAACGAACGGGAGACCCAGTACTTC
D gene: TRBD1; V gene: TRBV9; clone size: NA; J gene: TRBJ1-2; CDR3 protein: CASSAWTGNGYTF; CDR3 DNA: TGTGCCAGCAGCGCCTGGACAGGGAACGGCTACACCTTC
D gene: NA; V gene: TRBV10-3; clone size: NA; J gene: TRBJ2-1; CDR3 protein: CAISAGTYIEQFF; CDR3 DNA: TGTGCCATCAGTGCAGGGACGTACATTGAGCAGTTCTTC
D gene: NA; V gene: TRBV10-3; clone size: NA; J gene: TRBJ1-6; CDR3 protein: CAITVGVNSPLHF; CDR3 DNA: TGTGCCATCACCGTAGGGGTAAATTCACCCCTCCACTTT
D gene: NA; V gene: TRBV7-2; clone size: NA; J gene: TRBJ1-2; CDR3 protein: CASSLSPGEPYTF; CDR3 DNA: TGTGCCAGCAGCTTAAGTCCAGGGGAACCCTACACCTTC
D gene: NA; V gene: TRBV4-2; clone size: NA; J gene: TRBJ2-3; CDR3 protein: CGSSQDRPRPAGTDTQYF; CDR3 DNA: TGTGGCAGCAGCCAAGATCGCCCAAGGCCAGCCGGCACAGATACGCAGTACTTT
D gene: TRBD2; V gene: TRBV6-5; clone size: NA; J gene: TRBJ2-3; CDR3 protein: CASSSHTGGRRTDTQYF; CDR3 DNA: TGTGCCAGCAGTTCCCATACGGGGGGGCGACGCACAGATACGCAGTATTTT
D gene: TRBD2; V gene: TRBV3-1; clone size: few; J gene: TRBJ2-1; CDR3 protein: CASSQRGGPNEQFF; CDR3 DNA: TGTGCCAGCAGTCAACGGGGGGGCCCCAATGAGCAGTTCTTC
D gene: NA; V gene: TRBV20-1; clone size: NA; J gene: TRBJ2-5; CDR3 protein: CSAGRGGPRETQYF; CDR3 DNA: TGCAGTGCTGGCAGGGGGGGGCCAAGGGAGACCCAGTACTTC
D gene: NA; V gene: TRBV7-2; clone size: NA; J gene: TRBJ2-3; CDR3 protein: CASSLGDTSTDTQYF; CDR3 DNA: TGTGCCAGCAGCTTAGGGGACACCAGCACAGATACGCAGTATTTT
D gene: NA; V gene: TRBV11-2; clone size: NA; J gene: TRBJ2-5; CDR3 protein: CASSSSRSGTQYF; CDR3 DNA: TGTGCCAGCAGCTCTAGCCGCAGTGGGACCCAGTACTTC
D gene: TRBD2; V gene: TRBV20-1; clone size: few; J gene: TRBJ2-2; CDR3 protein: CSARGLAGSTGELFF; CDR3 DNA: TGCAGTGCTAGAGGCCTAGCGGGCTCTACCGGGGAGCTGTTTTTT
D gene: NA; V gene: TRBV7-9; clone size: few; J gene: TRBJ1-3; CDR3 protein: CASSLDYVLSGNTIYF; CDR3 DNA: TGTGCCAGCAGCTTAGACTATGTGCTCTCTGGAAACACCATATATTTT
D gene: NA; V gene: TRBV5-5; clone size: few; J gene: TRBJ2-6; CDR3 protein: CASSFSGIVAGANVLTF; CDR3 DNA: TGTGCCAGCAGCTTCTCAGGGATTGTGGCTGGGGCCAACGTCCTGACTTTC
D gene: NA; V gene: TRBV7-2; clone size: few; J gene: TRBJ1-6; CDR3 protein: CASSLGDHSYNSPLHF; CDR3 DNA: TGTGCCAGCAGCTTGGGGGACCACTCCTATAATTCACCCCTCCACTTT
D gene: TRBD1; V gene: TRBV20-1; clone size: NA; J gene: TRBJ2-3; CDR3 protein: CSAFRQGVTTDTQYF; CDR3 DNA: TGCAGTGCCTTTAGACAGGGTGTGACCACAGATACGCAGTATTTT
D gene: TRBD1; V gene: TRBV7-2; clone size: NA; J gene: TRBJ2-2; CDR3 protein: CASSRDSTTNTGELFF; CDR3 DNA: TGTGCCAGCAGCCGGGACAGTACGACGAACACCGGGGAGCTGTTTTTT
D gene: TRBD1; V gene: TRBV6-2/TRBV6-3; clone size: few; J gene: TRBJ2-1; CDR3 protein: CASSPRLGQLPWGQFF; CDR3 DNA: TGTGCCAGCAGCCCCCGTTTGGGACAGCTACCTTGGGGGCAGTTCTTC
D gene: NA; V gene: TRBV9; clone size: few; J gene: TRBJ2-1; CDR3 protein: CASSVGLCTNEQFF; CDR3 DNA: TGTGCCAGCAGCGTAGGTTTGTGCACCAATGAGCAGTTCTTC
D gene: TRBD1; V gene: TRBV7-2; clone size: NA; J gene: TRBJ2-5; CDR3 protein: CASSQDSGGAKTQYF; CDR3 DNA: TGTGCCAGCAGCCAAGACTCAGGGGGCGCGAAGACCCAGTACTTC
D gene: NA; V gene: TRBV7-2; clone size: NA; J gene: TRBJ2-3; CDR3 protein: CASSLAPQYF; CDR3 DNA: TGTGCCAGCAGCTTAGCCCCCCAGTATTTT
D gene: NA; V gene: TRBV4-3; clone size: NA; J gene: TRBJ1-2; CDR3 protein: CASSQGAGNHGYTF; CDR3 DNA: TGCGCCAGCAGCCAAGGCGCAGGGAATCATGGCTACACCTTC
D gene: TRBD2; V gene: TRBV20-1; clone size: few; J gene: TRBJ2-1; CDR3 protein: CSARGKRGTYNEQFF; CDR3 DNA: TGCAGTGCTAGGGGGAAGCGGGGTACCTACAATGAGCAGTTCTTC
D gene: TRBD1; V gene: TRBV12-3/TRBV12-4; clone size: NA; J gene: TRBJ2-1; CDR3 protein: CASSRPGQPSSYNEQFF; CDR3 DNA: TGTGCCAGCAGTCGTCCGGGACAGCCGAGCTCCTACAATGAGCAGTTCTTC
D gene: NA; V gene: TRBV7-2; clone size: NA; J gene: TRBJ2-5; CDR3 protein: CASSPRADTWEFF; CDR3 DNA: TGTGCCAGCAGCCCCCGGGCGGACACTTGGGAGTTCTTC
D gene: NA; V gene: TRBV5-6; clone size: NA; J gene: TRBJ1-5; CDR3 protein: CASSLTINSDQPQHF; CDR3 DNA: TGTGCCAGCAGCCTAACCATCAATTCAGATCAGCCCCAGCATTTT
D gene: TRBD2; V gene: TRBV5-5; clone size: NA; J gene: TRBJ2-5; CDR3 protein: CAGSSLPSGYQETQYF; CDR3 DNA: TGTGCCGGCAGCTCTTTACCTAGCGGGTACCAAGAGACCCAGTACTTC
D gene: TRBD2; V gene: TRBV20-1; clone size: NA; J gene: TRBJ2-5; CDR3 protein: CSANSGTRAYQETQYF; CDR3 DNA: TGCAGTGCGAATTCCGGGACTAGGGCGTACCAAGAGACCCAGTACTTC
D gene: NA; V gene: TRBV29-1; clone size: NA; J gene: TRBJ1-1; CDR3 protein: CSVGRPTTEAFF; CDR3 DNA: TGCAGCGTTGGGCGACCGACCACTGAAGCTTTCTTT
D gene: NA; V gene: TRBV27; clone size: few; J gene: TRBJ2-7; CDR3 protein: CASSPARSTGNYEQYF; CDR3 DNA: TGTGCCAGCAGCCCCGCTCGTTCAACAGGGAACTACGAGCAGTACTTC
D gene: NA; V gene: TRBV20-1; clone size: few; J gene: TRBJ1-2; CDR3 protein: CSALRTASYGYTF; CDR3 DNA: TGCAGTGCTCTGCGGACGGCCTCGTATGGCTACACCTTC
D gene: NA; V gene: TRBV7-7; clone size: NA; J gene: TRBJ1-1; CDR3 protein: CASCLDVNTEAFF; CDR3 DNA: TGTGCTAGCTGCTTAGATGTAAACACTGAAGCTTTCTTT
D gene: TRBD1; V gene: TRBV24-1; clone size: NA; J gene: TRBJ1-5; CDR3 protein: CATSDPGQGAGNQPQHF; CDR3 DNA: TGTGCCACCAGTGATCCCGGACAGGGGGCCGGCAATCAGCCCCAGCATTTT
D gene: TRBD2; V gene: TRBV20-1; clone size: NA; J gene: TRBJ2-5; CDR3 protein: CSAPIAGTYQETQYF; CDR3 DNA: TGCAGTGCTCCAATAGCGGGGACCTACCAAGAGACCCAGTACTTC
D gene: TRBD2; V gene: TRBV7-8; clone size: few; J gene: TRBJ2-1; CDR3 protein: CASSPLGMRGNYNEQFF; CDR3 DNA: TGTGCCAGCAGCCCCCTGGGTATGCGGGGGAATTACAATGAGCAGTTCTTC
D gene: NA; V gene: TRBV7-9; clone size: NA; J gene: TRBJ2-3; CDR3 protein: CASSSQGNLITSTDTHYF; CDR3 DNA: TGTGCCAGCAGCTCCCAGGGGAACCTCATAACTAGCACAGATACGCACTATTTT
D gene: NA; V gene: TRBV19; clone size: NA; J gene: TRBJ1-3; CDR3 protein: CASSRAAGNTIYF; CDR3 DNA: TGTGCCAGTAGTAGGGCGGCTGGAAACACCATATATTTT
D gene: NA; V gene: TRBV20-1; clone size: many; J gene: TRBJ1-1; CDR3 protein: CSALGHLNTEAFF; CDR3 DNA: TGCAGTGCTTTAGGACACCTGAACACTGAAGCTTTCTTT
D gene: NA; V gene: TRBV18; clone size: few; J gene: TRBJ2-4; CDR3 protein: CASSPPSGRAKNIQYF; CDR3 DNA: TGTGCCAGCTCACCACCGAGCGGAAGAGCCAAAAACATTCAGTACTTC
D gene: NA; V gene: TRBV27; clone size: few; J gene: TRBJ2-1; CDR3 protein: CASSSYHRVGSNEQFF; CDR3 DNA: TGTGCCAGCAGTTCCTATCACAGGGTCGGGAGCAATGAGCAGTTCTTC
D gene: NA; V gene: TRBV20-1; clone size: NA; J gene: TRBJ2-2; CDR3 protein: CSASRQDFTGELFF; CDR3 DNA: TGCAGTGCTAGCCGACAGGATTTCACCGGGGAGCTGTTTTTT